The present T cell receptor beta chain was sequenced within a study of shared clonotypes between healthy human individuals. Donors had no recently reported acute infections or vaccinations and were HIV-negative. Each replicate PCR on the sorted subsets used approximately 200 ng DNA (around 30,000 T cell genomes). Only in-frame clones appear in the TCRdb table, and some are missing; sequencing was by immunoSEQ multiplex PCR. Of over a million clones in the sample, approximately 68% were seen once. The ends lost 3 bases at V and 2 bases at J; junction bases unmatched: 11. Germline CDR1 and CDR2: SGHTA and FQGTGA. The CDR3 runs 19 residues.

The sample was memory CD4+ T cells sorted from blood. Noted subset: CD45RA-negative fraction. This chain links TRBV7-3 with TRBJ2-3, with TRBD2 identical over 13 bases. The clonotype originates from a man between 18 and 35 years old in good health. CDR3 coding DNA: TGTGCCAGCAGCTTGTATTATGTCGGGACTAGCGGGACCACAGATACGCAGTATTTT. Amino acid sequence: CASSLYYVGTSGTTDTQYF. Filled out from reference TRBV7-3 and TRBJ2-3, the complete variable domain reads GAGVSQTPSNKVTEKGKYVELRCDPISGHTALYWYRQSLGQGPEFLIYFQGTGAADDSGLPNDRFFAVRPEGSVSTLKIQRTERGDSAVYLCASSLYYVGTSGTTDTQYFGPGTRLTVL.